This TCR beta chain comes out of a study of vaccination effects on CD4 cells after COVID-19. V lost 5 bases and J 7 bases, leaving 15 bases between the germline ends. Germline V lookup: CDR1 SGHTA, CDR2 FQGTGA. CDR3 length: 13 amino acids. In the ViraFEST assay, antigen-specific CD4+ clonotypes were identified by expansion after peptide-pool stimulation. Scientists isolated CD4+ T cells after a roughly nine-day culture period ended. PCR-confirmed SARS-CoV-2 infection occurred in the person between March and December 2020. Participants were vaccinated with two doses of either the BNT162b2 or mRNA-1273 vaccine. Sequencing used immunoSEQ multiplex PCR; TCRdb keeps in-frame clones, though not all of them. The data hold 17,000 or so clones, with approximately 82% observed a single time. With respect to this clone: Its matching antigen is unknown.

The gene calls are TRBV7-3 and TRBJ2-7; possibly TRBD1 or TRBD2 for D (5 bases each). This sequence originates from a human donor who had a prior SARS-CoV-2 infection. Specimen: CD4+ T cells from PBMCs cultured with SARS-CoV-2 spike peptides, collected after COVID-19 vaccination. The CDR3 spells CASSRTGTGEQYF. CDR3 bases: TGTGCCAGCAGCCGCACCGGGACGGGAGAGCAGTACTTC.